What follows are 32 T cell receptor beta chains derived from one specimen sequenced in a study of PD-1 blockade in classical Hodgkin lymphoma. Sequencing was performed with immunoSEQ multiplex PCR; in TCRdb, only in-frame clones are kept and a portion is missing. The sample consists of around 21,000 clones, around three quarters of them appearing once. Sample time point: cycle 4 day 1 (C4D1), after less than 7 weeks of nivolumab. No patient escaped relapse after autologous stem cell transplantation, and brentuximab vedotin exposure varied. The material was peripheral blood mononuclear cells (PBMCs), obtained before the fourth cycle of nivolumab. These receptor sequences come from a human donor with classical Hodgkin lymphoma.

This chain links TRBV19 with TRBJ1-2, with no clear D. Trimming removed 8 bases at V and 1 base at J, with 23 bases between. From germline, CDR1 is LNHDA and CDR2 SQIVND (reference sequence). The CDR3 spans 17 residues. The CDR3 region is CASSDVVGVGLNYGYTF. CDR3 nucleotides: TGTGCCAGTTCCGACGTGGTTGGGGTGGGCCTTAACTATGGCTACACCTTC.

This rearrangement joins TRBV18 to TRBJ2-3; D remains ambiguous. CDR3 length equals 11 residues. Germline V gives CDR1 KGHSH, CDR2 LQKENI. The V end lost 5 bases, the J end lost 3 bases, and 3 bases lay between the germline ends. The chain's CDR3 is CASSETDTQYF. In DNA form, the CDR3 reads TGTGCCAGCTCAGAAACAGATACGCAGTATTTT. The full variable domain, in which reference TRBV18 and TRBJ2-3 provide the parts outside the CDR3, is NAGVMQNPRHLVRRRGQEARLRCSPMKGHSHVYWYRQLPEEGLKFMVYLQKENIIDESGMPKERFSAEFPKEGPSILRIQQVVRGDSAAYFCASSETDTQYFGPGTRLTVL.

This clone turned up a few times. The genes are TRBV19 and TRBJ1-1, with 8 bases aligning to TRBD1. This CDR3 region has 12 residues. Trimming at V came to 7 bases and at J to 5 bases, leaving 3 bases not matched to a gene. The germline gives CDR1 LNHDA, CDR2 SQIVND (reference sequence). In nucleotides, the CDR3 is TGTGCCAGTACCAGGACAGGGACTGAAGCTTTCTTT. Protein sequence: CASTRTGTEAFF.

The gene calls are TRBV11-2 and TRBJ2-7, with D perhaps TRBD2 (5 bases). V lost 1 base, J lost 6 bases, and 10 bases lay in between. The germline CDR1 and CDR2 sequences are SGHAT and FQNNGV. This CDR3 is built from 13 residues. The CDR3 DNA follows: TGTGCCAGCAGCTTAGGAGGGTCAACCGAGCAGTACGTC. As protein: CASSLGGSTEQYV.

V and J are TRBV18 and TRBJ1-2; weak D call: TRBD1 (5 bases). The CDR3 contains 16 residues. Germline CDR1 KGHSH, CDR2 LQKENI. V was pared by 4 bases and J by 4 bases, with 19 bases between. This CDR3 is CASSLTSDSPIYGYTF. CDR3 bases: TGTGCCAGCTCACTTACTTCTGACAGCCCAATCTATGGCTACACCTTC.

This rearrangement joins TRBV7-9 to TRBJ2-3; 8 bases agree with TRBD1. The CDR3 contains 15 residues. CDR1 is SEHNR and CDR2 is FQNEAQ in the germline V gene (reference sequence). V lost 5 bases to trimming and J lost 2 bases; unmatched junction nucleotides: 6. The DNA for the CDR3 is TGTGCCAGCAGCGTACAGGGGGGAATCACAGATACGCAGTATTTT. It specifies CASSVQGGITDTQYF.

V gene TRBV6-5 combines with J gene TRBJ2-7, with D possibly being TRBD2 (6 bases). Per germline, CDR1 MNHEY and CDR2 SVGAGI. With 8 bases removed from V and 4 bases from J, the gap between germline ends came to 18 bases. The length of the CDR3 is 14 residues. The CDR3: CASRLDSALYEQYF. As DNA, the CDR3 is TGTGCCAGCCGACTAGACTCGGCCCTTTACGAGCAGTACTTC.

The chain couples TRBV28 to TRBJ1-2; a weak D match, TRBD1 (5 bases). V was shortened by 1 base and J by 8 bases, with 23 bases between the two germline ends. Per germline, CDR1 MDHEN and CDR2 SYDVKM. This CDR3 has 17 residues. Here the CDR3 DNA reads TGTGCCAGCAGTTTATACCCTCGGGAGGGCGGCTGGGGGGGCTACACCTTC. This codes for CASSLYPREGGWGGYTF.

This clone has only one observation. The chain joins TRBV6-5 to TRBJ1-4, with D tentatively TRBD1 (5 bases). The V end was cut by 3 bases, the J end by 0 bases, with 11 bases between. The CDR3 totals 16 residues. Germline CDR1 MNHEY, CDR2 SVGAGI. CDR3 nucleotides: TGTGCCAGCAGTTATGCGGGGCCGGCAACTAATGAAAAACTGTTTTTT. It specifies CASSYAGPATNEKLFF.

J is TRBJ2-3 and V is TRBV5-1, with TRBD1 identical over 9 bases. V lost 1 base and J lost 0; bases outside the gene matches: 3. Germline CDR1 SGHRS, CDR2 YFSETQ. The CDR3 sequence is 16 residues long. CDR3 nucleotide sequence: TGCGCCAGCAGCTTGCCCGGACAGGGGAGCACAGATACGCAGTATTTT. It translates to CASSLPGQGSTDTQYF.

The chain carries TRBV6-5 and TRBJ1-6; 7 nucleotides line up with TRBD1. CDR3 length: 13 residues. Per germline, CDR1 MNHEY and CDR2 SVGAGI. After removal of 0 bases from V and 13 bases from J, the junction contained 3 bases not matched to a gene. The CDR3 reads CASSYSIQGPLHF. The CDR3 nucleotides are TGTGCCAGCAGTTACTCGATACAGGGGCCCCTCCACTTT.

This rearrangement joins TRBV19 to TRBJ2-1; 8 positions match TRBD2. V dropped 1 base and J dropped 16; count of bases not matched to a gene: 6. Germline V lookup: CDR1 LNHDA, CDR2 SQIVND (reference sequence). CDR3 length: 12 amino acids. In nucleotides, the CDR3 is TGTGCCAGTAGTATAGCGGGACTAGGGTATTTCTTC. Encoded protein: CASSIAGLGYFF.

The chain uses TRBV4-3 and TRBJ2-3, with 9 nucleotides matching TRBD2. With 5 bases clipped from V and 3 bases from J, the junction kept 9 bases outside the gene matches. This CDR3 has 16 amino acids. From germline, CDR1 is LGHNA and CDR2 YSLEER. The CDR3 coding sequence is TGCGCCAGCAGCGAAACGCGGGGGGGCCTAACAGATACGCAGTATTTT. Translation gives CASSETRGGLTDTQYF.

This clone showed up just a few times. The V and J genes are TRBV7-2 and TRBJ2-5, with 7 bases matching TRBD2. CDR3 length equals 16 residues. V was clipped by 0 bases and J by 9 bases; unmatched bases: 13. Germline V lookup: CDR1 SGHTA, CDR2 FQGNSA. DNA of the CDR3: TGTGCCAGCAGCTTAGCACATTTTACTAGCGCCCGGGCCCAGTACTTC. It translates to CASSLAHFTSARAQYF.

The rearrangement links TRBV7-9 to TRBJ2-1; 10 bases line up with TRBD1. Germline-derived CDR1 and CDR2 are SEHNR and FQNEAQ (reference sequence). Losses at the gene ends were 6 bases for V and 0 bases for J; bases not matched to a gene: 8. This CDR3 spans 17 amino acids. The DNA of the CDR3 is TGTGCCAGCAGACCGACAGGGGGCCGAAGCTCCTACAATGAGCAGTTCTTC. It encodes CASRPTGGRSSYNEQFF.

The chain is built from TRBV5-4 and TRBJ2-6; D gene ambiguous. Germline CDR1 and CDR2: SGHNT and YYREEE (reference sequence). The CDR3 is 15 amino acids. V lost 0 bases, J lost 0 bases, and 4 bases lay in between. CDR3 bases: TGTGCCAGCAGCTTGGACCTCTCTGGGGCCAACGTCCTGACTTTC. Translating gives CASSLDLSGANVLTF.

The V and J genes are TRBV9 and TRBJ2-5; TRBD2 agrees at 15 bases. CDR3 length equals 16 residues. With V trimmed by 3 bases and J by 2 bases, 2 bases remained unmatched. The germline CDR1 and CDR2 sequences are SGDLS and YYNGEE. This chain's CDR3 is CASSDGLAGGQETQYF. CDR3 DNA sequence: TGTGCCAGCAGCGACGGACTAGCGGGGGGGCAAGAGACCCAGTACTTC.

J is TRBJ2-1 and V is TRBV7-2; possible D gene TRBD2, 6 bases. Germline-derived CDR1 and CDR2 are SGHTA and FQGNSA. Trimming removed 1 base from V and 11 bases from J, with 12 bases in between. There are 13 residues in the CDR3. CDR3 sequence reads: CASSLGGETQQFF. In DNA, the CDR3 is TGTGCCAGCAGCTTAGGGGGGGAGACTCAGCAGTTCTTC.

J is TRBJ2-2 and V is TRBV10-3; 7 nucleotides line up with TRBD2. V gave up 8 bases and J gave up 3 bases; unmatched junction bases: 6. From germline, CDR1 is ENHRY and CDR2 SYGVKD. This CDR3 has 14 residues. The DNA of the CDR3 is TGTGCCATCGGGGGGGACGGGCACACCGGGGAGCTGTTTTTT. It codes for CAIGGDGHTGELFF.

This chain uses TRBV11-2 with TRBJ1-5; D remains unclear. Per germline, CDR1 SGHAT and CDR2 FQNNGV. The CDR3 is 13 amino acids. V was cut by 2 bases and J by 5 bases, with 7 bases left in between. This CDR3 is CASSLTHDQPQHF. As DNA, the CDR3 is TGTGCCAGCAGCTTAACTCACGATCAGCCCCAGCATTTT.

The J gene is TRBJ1-4, the V gene TRBV28; no clear D. The CDR3 runs to 14 residues. The V end lost 6 bases, the J end lost 4 bases, and 12 bases lay between the germline ends. CDR1 and CDR2 (germline): MDHEN, SYDVKM. This chain's CDR3 is CASSTPSINEKLFF. For the CDR3, the DNA is TGTGCCAGCAGCACCCCGAGCATTAATGAAAAACTGTTTTTT. Variable domain in full (rest from reference TRBV28 and TRBJ1-4): DVKVTQSSRYLVKRTGEKVFLECVQDMDHENMFWYRQDPGLGLRLIYFSYDVKMKEKGDIPEGYSVSREKKERFSLILESASTNQTSMYLCASSTPSINEKLFFGSGTQLSVL.

The table lists this clone with a few counts. The V and J genes are TRBV30 and TRBJ2-5, with D perhaps being TRBD1 or TRBD2 (6 bases each). CDR1 is GTSNPN and CDR2 is SVGIG in the germline V gene (reference sequence). The CDR3 spans 12 residues. V was cut by 6 bases and J by 6 bases, with 14 bases left in between. CDR3 sequence: CACRLGGKTQYF. The CDR3 DNA follows: TGTGCCTGTCGTTTGGGGGGCAAGACCCAGTACTTC.

The chain uses TRBV19 and TRBJ1-6; D not resolved. The germline CDR1 and CDR2 sequences are LNHDA and SQIVND (reference sequence). The CDR3 covers 12 residues. V shed 6 bases and J shed 8 bases, with 8 bases lying between them. CDR3 amino acids: CASRFLDSPLHF. The DNA of the CDR3 is TGTGCCAGTAGGTTTTTGGATTCACCCCTCCACTTT.

This clone appeared a single time. This sequence joins TRBV5-6 and TRBJ1-2; D perhaps matches TRBD1 (6 bases). Germline V gene sequence: CDR1 SGHDT, CDR2 YYEEEE. The CDR3 runs to 14 residues. The ends were cut back, 1 base at V and 4 bases at J, with 11 bases in the middle. This CDR3 reads CASSLPQGFYGYTF. In DNA, the CDR3 is TGTGCCAGCAGCTTGCCCCAGGGGTTCTATGGCTACACCTTC.

This chain connects TRBV28 to TRBJ1-4; 8 positions agree with TRBD1. The trim removed 5 bases at V and 4 bases at J, leaving 3 bases unmatched. This CDR3 has 14 residues. Germline CDR1 MDHEN, CDR2 SYDVKM. CDR3 residues: CASSRTGFNEKLFF. CDR3 sequence (DNA): TGTGCCAGCAGTCGGACAGGGTTTAATGAAAAACTGTTTTTT.

This clone is categorized as medium-sized. The chain recombines TRBV28 with TRBJ2-5; 9 bases are shared with TRBD2. Germline trimming cut 3 bases from V and 5 bases from J; bases unmatched to any gene: 13. There are 17 residues in the CDR3. CDR1 is MDHEN, CDR2 SYDVKM, per germline. The chain's CDR3 is CASSLSAGGTSRETQYF. In DNA, the CDR3 is TGTGCCAGCAGTTTGTCAGCGGGGGGTACATCAAGGGAGACCCAGTACTTC.

The chain employs TRBV19 and TRBJ2-7, with 9 bases lining up with TRBD1. The J segment lost 2 bases and the V segment lost 6 bases, leaving 14 bases of the junction unmatched. CDR3 size: 17 residues. Germline CDR1 and CDR2: LNHDA and SQIVND (reference sequence). CDR3 sequence (DNA): TGTGCCAGTAGACGCTCGTCCGGGACAGGGAACCCCTACGAGCAGTACTTC. This sequence encodes CASRRSSGTGNPYEQYF.

This clone has more than one count but fewer than ten. The chain combines TRBV5-1 with TRBJ2-2, with 10 nucleotides matching TRBD1. J was trimmed by 6 bases and V by 4 bases; bases with no gene match: 9. The CDR3 spans 16 residues. Germline values: CDR1 SGHRS, CDR2 YFSETQ. The CDR3 reads CASSPRTGGLAGELFF. The DNA for the CDR3 is TGCGCCAGCAGCCCAAGGACAGGGGGTCTCGCCGGGGAGCTGTTTTTT.

The chain employs TRBV21-1 and TRBJ2-7; TRBD1 is the table's D call, not checked against the DNA. TRBV21-1 is designated a pseudogene. The CDR3 loop spans 16 amino acids. The CDR3 DNA is TGTGCCAGCAGCAAAAAGCCTAGACAGGGATCCTACGAGCAGTACGTC. This sequence encodes CASSKKPRQGSYEQYV.

The V gene is TRBV19, the J gene TRBJ1-4; weak D call: TRBD1 (5 bases). Germline V CDR1 and CDR2: LNHDA, SQIVND (reference sequence). The CDR3 runs to 12 residues. Trimming stripped 7 bases from V and 8 bases from J, with 11 bases between. The DNA for the CDR3 is TGTGCCAGTATGGGCAGGGAGGAAAAACTGTTTTTT. It specifies CASMGREEKLFF. Together with reference TRBV19 and TRBJ1-4, the CDR3 gives the full variable domain: DGGITQSPKYLFRKEGQNVTLSCEQNLNHDAMYWYRQDPGQGLRLIYYSQIVNDFQKGDIAEGYSVSREKKESFPLTVTSAQKNPTAFYLCASMGREEKLFFGSGTQLSVL.

Points on this clone: This sample includes further DNA sequences coding for the same CDR3. This rearrangement joins TRBV19 to TRBJ1-1; D is undetermined. Germline V CDR1 and CDR2: LNHDA, SQIVND (reference sequence). The CDR3 is 14 amino acids. V lost 4 bases and J lost 0, with 9 bases in between. The CDR3 DNA follows: TGTGCCAGTAGTAGGCGTGATATGAACACTGAAGCTTTCTTT. Translating it yields CASSRRDMNTEAFF.

The table lists this clone with a few counts. The chain has TRBV5-1 and TRBJ2-7; D gene uncertain. Trimming took 4 bases from V and 5 from J, leaving 16 bases between them. In germline, CDR1 is SGHRS, CDR2 YFSETQ. CDR3 length equals 14 residues. CDR3 in amino acids: CASSLGLISHEQYF. In DNA, the CDR3 is TGCGCCAGCAGCCTGGGCCTCATAAGCCACGAGCAGTACTTC. The full variable domain, in which reference TRBV5-1 and TRBJ2-7 provide the parts outside the CDR3, is KAGVTQTPRYLIKTRGQQVTLSCSPISGHRSVSWYQQTPGQGLQFLFEYFSETQRNKGNFPGRFSGRQFSNSRSEMNVSTLELGDSALYLCASSLGLISHEQYFGPGTRLTVT.